The entry below gives a single T cell receptor beta chain sequence along with its context. Its antigen remains unidentified. The data derive from a study of CD8+ T cells in alopecia areata. Study-wide results and caveats: Lesional scalp, especially alopecia totalis/universalis, showed higher clonality than normal scalp.

CD4+ and CD8+ T cells were sorted from PBMCs. CDR1 is SGHAT and CDR2 is FQNNGV in the germline V gene. The length of the CDR3 is 15 residues. V lost 1 base to trimming and J lost 3 bases, with 9 bases between them. TCR sequencing used cDNA made by reverse transcription of extracted RNA. The data were produced by immunoSEQ multiplex PCR, yet TCRdb's version contains in-frame clones alone and is incomplete. The sample has about 64,000 clones, 44% seen once. The gene calls are TRBV11-2 and TRBJ2-2, with D perhaps given as TRBD1 or TRBD2 (6 bases each). This clonotype was obtained from a human donor with alopecia areata. The source material was NKG2D-low CD8+ T cells sorted from blood. The DNA of the CDR3 is TGTGCCAGCAGCTTAGGTCGGGGGCACACCGGGGAGCTGTTTTTT. Its translation is CASSLGRGHTGELFF.